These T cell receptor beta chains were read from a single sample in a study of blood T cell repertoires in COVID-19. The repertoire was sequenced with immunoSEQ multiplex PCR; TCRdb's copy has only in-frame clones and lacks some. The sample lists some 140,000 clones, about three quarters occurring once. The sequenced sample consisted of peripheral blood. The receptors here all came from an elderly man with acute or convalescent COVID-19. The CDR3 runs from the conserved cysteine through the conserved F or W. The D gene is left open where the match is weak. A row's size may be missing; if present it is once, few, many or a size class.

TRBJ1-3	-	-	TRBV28	CASSHQSPGMDTIYF	TGTGCCAGCAGTCACCAGAGTCCGGGAATGGACACCATATATTTT
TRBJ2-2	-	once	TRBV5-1	CASSRTANTGELFF	TGCGCCAGCAGTCGGACAGCGAACACCGGGGAGCTGTTTTTT
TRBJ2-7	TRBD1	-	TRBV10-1	CASRGGQGSYEQYF	TGCGCCAGCAGGGGGGGACAGGGATCATACGAGCAGTACTTC
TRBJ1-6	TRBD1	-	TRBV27	CASSLWTGGHNSPLHF	TGTGCCAGCAGCTTATGGACAGGAGGACATAATTCACCCCTCCACTTT
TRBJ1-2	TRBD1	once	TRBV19	CASSIVPGQGGGYTF	TGTGCCAGTAGTATAGTCCCGGGACAGGGTGGAGGCTACACCTTC
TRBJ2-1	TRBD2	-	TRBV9	CASSPRPRAGTSGYNEQFF	TGTGCCAGCAGCCCGCGGCCCCGAGCCGGGACTAGCGGATACAATGAGCAGTTCTTC
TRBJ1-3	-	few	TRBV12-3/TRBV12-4	CASSLPATGTIYF	TGTGCCAGCAGCCTGCCGGCCACGGGCACCATATATTTT
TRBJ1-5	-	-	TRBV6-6	CASSSQVSGQPQHF	TGTGCCAGCAGTAGCCAGGTATCTGGTCAGCCCCAGCATTTT
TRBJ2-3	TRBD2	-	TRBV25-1	CASSELIAGTTSTDTQYF	TGTGCCAGCAGTGAATTGATAGCGGGGACTACTAGCACAGATACGCAGTATTTT
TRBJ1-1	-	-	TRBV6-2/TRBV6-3	CASSYRGSGTEAFF	TGTGCCAGCAGTTATAGGGGTAGCGGCACTGAAGCTTTCTTT
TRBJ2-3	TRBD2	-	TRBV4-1	CASSQDPSGGTDTQYF	TGCGCCAGCAGCCAAGATCCTAGCGGGGGCACAGATACGCAGTATTTT
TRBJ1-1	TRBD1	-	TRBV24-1	CATSAQGVSEAFF	TGTGCCACCAGTGCTCAGGGGGTAAGCGAAGCTTTCTTT
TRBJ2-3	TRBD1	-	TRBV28	CASSLRRGPTDTQYF	TGTGCCAGCAGTTTACGAAGGGGGCCCACAGATACGCAGTATTTT
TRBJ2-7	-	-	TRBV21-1	CANSRGTGGGSSYEQYF	TGTGCTAATAGCAGAGGGACAGGGGGAGGAAGCTCCTACGAGCAGTACTTC
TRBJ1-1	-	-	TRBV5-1	CASSLRSGSLEAFF	TGCGCCAGCAGCCTCCGGTCAGGAAGCCTTGAAGCTTTCTTT
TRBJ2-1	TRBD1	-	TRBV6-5	CASNRDRGGNEQFF	TGTGCCAGCAATAGAGACAGGGGTGGCAATGAGCAGTTCTTC
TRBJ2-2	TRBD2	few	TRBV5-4	CASRAGTNTGELFF	TGTGCCAGCCGAGCGGGGACGAACACCGGGGAGCTGTTTTTT
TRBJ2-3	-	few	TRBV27	CASSLSRPLDTQYF	TGTGCCAGCAGTTTATCGCGGCCGTTAGATACGCAGTATTTT
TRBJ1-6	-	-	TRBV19	CASLRGPNSPLHF	TGTGCCAGCCTGCGGGGACCTAATTCACCCCTCCACTTT
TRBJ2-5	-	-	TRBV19	CASRSVGGTETQYF	TGTGCCAGTAGATCGGTCGGGGGAACGGAGACCCAGTACTTC
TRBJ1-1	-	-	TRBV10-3	CAIAGVGTEAFF	TGTGCCATCGCCGGGGTGGGAACTGAAGCTTTCTTT
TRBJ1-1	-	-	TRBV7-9	CASSLWGRGMNTEAFF	TGTGCCAGCAGCTTATGGGGTCGGGGGATGAACACTGAAGCTTTCTTT
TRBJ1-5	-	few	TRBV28	CASSSTGNFNQPQHF	TGTGCCAGCAGTTCTACAGGGAACTTCAATCAGCCCCAGCATTTT
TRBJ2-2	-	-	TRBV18	CASSPTGSPTGELFF	TGTGCCAGCTCACCCACAGGGTCACCTACCGGGGAGCTGTTTTTT
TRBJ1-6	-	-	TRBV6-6	CASLEYNSPLHF	TGTGCCAGCCTAGAGTATAATTCACCCCTCCACTTT
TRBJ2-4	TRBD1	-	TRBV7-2	CASSLHRDRGGKNIQYF	TGTGCCAGCAGCCTCCATAGGGACAGGGGGGGCAAAAACATTCAGTACTTC
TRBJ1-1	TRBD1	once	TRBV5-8	CASSLARDRNTEAFF	TGTGCCAGCAGCTTGGCCCGGGACAGAAACACTGAAGCTTTCTTT
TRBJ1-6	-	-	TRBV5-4	CASSLAETGPAAGLTHF	TGTGCCAGCAGCTTGGCGGAGACCGGGCCAGCCGCAGGACTGACCCACTTT
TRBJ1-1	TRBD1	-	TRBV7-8	CASSQANSQGENTEAFF	TGTGCCAGCAGTCAAGCGAATAGTCAGGGGGAGAACACTGAAGCTTTCTTT
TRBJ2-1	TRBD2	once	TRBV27	CASSLLGLAGGASYNEQFF	TGTGCCAGCAGTTTATTAGGACTAGCGGGGGGCGCCTCCTACAATGAGCAGTTCTTC